This T cell receptor beta chain stems from a study of radiation and T cells in renal cell carcinoma. Clones were read by immunoSEQ multiplex PCR, and TCRdb kept only the in-frame ones, dropping some. The table has roughly 20,000 clones, less than 65% seen once. This clone was counted only a few times. Germline V CDR1 and CDR2: SQVTM, ANQGSEA. Trimming took off 0 bases at V and 2 bases at J, with 9 bases between the two ends. The CDR3 loop spans 14 amino acids. Treatment specified: 15 Gy SBRT to primary tumor, nephrectomy 4 weeks later. This TCR derives from a woman between 65 and 79 years old with renal cell carcinoma. This specimen was tumor tissue, taken from a patient whose treatment included radiotherapy and nephrectomy. The rearrangement joins TRBV29-1 to TRBJ2-3, with a weak D call TRBD1 (5 bases). For the CDR3, the DNA is TGCAGCGTTGAAGAGGGGCTGAACACAGATACGCAGTATTTT. Residues: CSVEEGLNTDTQYF.